This T cell receptor (beta chain) was found in a study of blood T cell repertoires in COVID-19. V was clipped by 1 base and J by 7 bases, with 16 bases between them. The CDR3 loop spans 15 amino acids. Germline V gene sequence: CDR1 SEHNR, CDR2 FQNEAQ (reference sequence). The repertoire was sequenced with immunoSEQ multiplex PCR; TCRdb's copy has only in-frame clones and lacks some. This table holds around 300,000 clones, under 90% found once. The gene calls are TRBV7-9 and TRBJ1-2; D is perhaps TRBD1 (5 bases). The sequence derives from a woman in her 50s who had recovered from COVID-19. Sequencing was done on a sample of peripheral blood. Written as DNA, the CDR3 is TGTGCCAGCAGCTTAGGATCGGCAGGGATGTTTGGCTACACCTTC. This sequence encodes CASSLGSAGMFGYTF.